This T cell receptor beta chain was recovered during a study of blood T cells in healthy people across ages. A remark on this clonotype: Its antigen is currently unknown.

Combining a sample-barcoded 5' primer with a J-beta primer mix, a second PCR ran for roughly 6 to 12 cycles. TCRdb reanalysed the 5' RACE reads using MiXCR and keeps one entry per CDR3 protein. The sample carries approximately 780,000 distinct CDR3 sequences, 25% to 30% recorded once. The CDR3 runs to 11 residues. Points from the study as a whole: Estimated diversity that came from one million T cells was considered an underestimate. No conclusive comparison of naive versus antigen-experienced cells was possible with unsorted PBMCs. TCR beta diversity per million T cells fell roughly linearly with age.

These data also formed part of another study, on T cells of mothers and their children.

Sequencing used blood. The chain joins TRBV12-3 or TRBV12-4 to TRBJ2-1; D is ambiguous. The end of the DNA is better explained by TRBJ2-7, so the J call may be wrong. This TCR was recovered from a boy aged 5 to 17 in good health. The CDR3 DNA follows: TGTGCCAGCAGTTGGGTAGGGGAGCAGTACTTC. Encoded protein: CASSWVGEQYF.